The 20 T cell receptor beta chains given below trace back to one sample, sequenced in a study of cytomegalovirus exposure and HLA in healthy donors. PCR amplification relied on 60 Vbeta primers (plus 13 Jbeta primers). Measured with immunoSEQ multiplex PCR; TCRdb has only the in-frame clones, and not every one. The sample contains around 140,000 clones, around 80% of which appear only once. The sample was PBMCs. These receptors were obtained from a female donor in good health and CMV-seronegative.

This sequence joins TRBV30 and TRBJ2-3, with TRBD2 matching 8 bases. CDR3 size: 15 residues. Germline V gene sequence: CDR1 GTSNPN, CDR2 SVGIG (reference sequence). V lost 7 bases and J lost 7; bases outside the gene matches: 16. This chain's CDR3 is CASKSFGGGLNTQYF. DNA of the CDR3: TGTGCCTCAAAATCTTTCGGGGGGGGCTTGAATACGCAGTATTTT.

The chain has TRBV7-6 and TRBJ2-1, with D possibly TRBD2 on 5 matching bases. V lost 5 bases and J lost 6, with 23 bases in between. CDR1 SGHVS and CDR2 FNYEAQ come from the germline V gene. The CDR3 consists of 17 residues. The CDR3 sequence is CASSPFYEASQSNEQFF. The CDR3 region has the DNA TGTGCCAGCAGCCCATTTTATGAGGCTAGCCAGTCCAATGAGCAGTTCTTC.

The chain carries TRBV2 and TRBJ1-2; the D gene is possibly TRBD1 (6 bases). There are 14 residues in the CDR3. From germline, CDR1 is SNHLY and CDR2 FYNNEI. V lost 5 bases to trimming and J lost 6 bases, with 16 bases between them. CDR3: CASSSDSRADGYTF. The CDR3 DNA reads as TGTGCCAGCAGTTCGGACAGCCGGGCGGATGGCTACACCTTC.

The chain has TRBV4-3 and TRBJ2-3; D may be TRBD2 (5 bases). Germline V gene lookup returns CDR1 LGHNA and CDR2 YSLEER. The CDR3 has 15 amino acids. V lost 1 base, J lost 1 base, and 9 bases lay in between. The CDR3 is CASSQGDSGTDTQYF. The CDR3 bases are TGCGCCAGCAGCCAAGGTGATAGCGGCACAGATACGCAGTATTTT.

The V gene is TRBV9, the J gene TRBJ1-3; TRBD1 might be the D (6 bases). Germline-derived CDR1 and CDR2 are SGDLS and YYNGEE. The CDR3 totals 16 residues. Deletions cut 3 bases from V and 2 bases from J, with 15 bases between. As DNA, the CDR3 is TGTGCCAGCAGCGCCGGCCGGGGGGCGGCTGGAAACACCATATATTTT. Translating it yields CASSAGRGAAGNTIYF.

This chain uses TRBV28 with TRBJ2-5; 8 bases map to TRBD1. The CDR3 covers 12 residues. Germline lookup yields CDR1 MDHEN and CDR2 SYDVKM. V lost 3 bases, J lost 13 bases, and 7 bases stayed unmatched. This CDR3 is CASSFGRGQGYF. CDR3 bases: TGTGCCAGCAGTTTTGGCAGGGGGCAGGGGTACTTC.

The V and J genes are TRBV25-1 and TRBJ2-7; 8 nucleotides agree with TRBD1. Germline-derived CDR1 and CDR2 are MGHDK and SYGVNS. The CDR3 extends over 14 amino acids. The V gene end was trimmed by 4 bases and the J gene end by 6 bases; junction bases not matched to a gene: 8. This CDR3 reads CASSAAGGAFEQYF. The CDR3 DNA follows: TGTGCCAGCAGTGCGGCAGGGGGCGCGTTCGAGCAGTACTTC.

The rearrangement uses TRBV7-2 and TRBJ1-4; D uncertain. Germline CDR1 and CDR2: SGHTA and FQGNSA. This CDR3 region has 16 residues. V lost 2 bases and J lost 6, with 16 bases in between. CDR3 sequence (DNA): TGTGCCAGCAGCTTACACCCCGGGGAGGGATATGAAAAACTGTTTTTT. Encoded protein: CASSLHPGEGYEKLFF.

J is TRBJ1-5 and V is TRBV29-1; D may be TRBD1 (5 bases). The CDR3 has 13 residues. Trimming left V 6 bases short and J 0 bases short, with 9 bases between. Per the germline V gene, CDR1 is SQVTM and CDR2 is ANQGSEA. The CDR3 loop is CSVQENSNQPQHF. The CDR3 DNA reads as TGCAGCGTACAGGAAAATAGCAATCAGCCCCAGCATTTT.

The V call is TRBV5-1, the J call TRBJ1-2; no reliable D call. Trimming pared 1 base from V and 6 bases from J, leaving 10 bases between. Germline loops: CDR1 SGHRS, CDR2 YFSETQ. The CDR3 loop spans 13 amino acids. The CDR3: CASSLSGLDGYTF. CDR3 DNA: TGCGCCAGCAGCTTGTCGGGTCTGGATGGCTACACCTTC.

This chain connects TRBV18 to TRBJ2-5; 8 bases agree with TRBD2. After removal of 2 bases from V and 4 bases from J, the junction contained 3 bases not matched to a gene. The germline V gene has CDR1 KGHSH and CDR2 LQKENI. The CDR3 is 14 residues long. CDR3 in amino acids: CASSPGLAGETQYF. DNA for the CDR3: TGTGCCAGCTCACCAGGGCTAGCGGGAGAGACCCAGTACTTC.

The gene calls are TRBV7-8 and TRBJ2-7; 12 bases are shared with TRBD2. Per the germline V gene, CDR1 is SGHVS and CDR2 is FQNEAQ. The trim removed 5 bases at V and 2 bases at J, leaving 7 bases unmatched. The CDR3 runs 16 residues. CDR3 residues: CASSPTSGRWAYEQYF. The CDR3 DNA reads as TGTGCCAGCAGCCCTACTAGCGGGAGGTGGGCCTACGAGCAGTACTTC.

This clone was seen more than once but under ten times. The chain has TRBV4-1 and TRBJ2-1; D uncertain. The CDR3 has 17 residues. V was trimmed by 3 bases and J by 0 bases, leaving 15 bases between them. Germline CDR1 and CDR2: MGHRA and YSYEKL. CDR3 protein: CASSQAPGDSSYNEQFF. CDR3 in DNA: TGCGCCAGCAGCCAGGCCCCTGGAGATAGCTCCTACAATGAGCAGTTCTTC.

The count of this clone is one. The chain links TRBV28 to TRBJ1-2, with TRBD1 as a possible D gene (5 bases). Per germline, CDR1 MDHEN and CDR2 SYDVKM. The ends were cut back, 7 bases at V and 7 bases at J, with 19 bases in the middle. This CDR3 spans 14 amino acids. Written as DNA, the CDR3 is TGTGCCAGCACCCTGGGGGGAGGGGCGGCTGGCTACACCTTC. It is translated as CASTLGGGAAGYTF.

The chain is built from TRBV7-8 and TRBJ2-7; 10 bases agree with TRBD2. Germline CDR1 reads SGHVS; CDR2 reads FQNEAQ. V lost 5 bases to trimming and J lost 0 bases; unmatched junction nucleotides: 4. This CDR3 has 15 amino acids. This CDR3 is CASSRTSGASYEQYF. CDR3 coding DNA: TGTGCCAGCAGCCGTACTAGCGGGGCCTCCTACGAGCAGTACTTC.

This chain connects TRBV6-5 to TRBJ2-5; 7 bases match TRBD2. The DNA end favors TRBJ2-7, so the J call may be wrong. CDR3 length: 13 residues. The germline V gene has CDR1 MNHEY and CDR2 SVGAGI. CDR3 amino acids: CASEPSGKGEQYF. The CDR3 coding sequence is TGTGCCTCCGAGCCAAGCGGGAAAGGCGAGCAGTACTTC.

The rearrangement joins TRBV27 to TRBJ2-7; D might be TRBD2 (5 bases). Trimming shortened V by 3 bases and J by 5 bases, and 11 bases separated the two germline ends. The CDR3 is 13 residues long. In germline, CDR1 is MNHEY, CDR2 SMNVEV (reference sequence). This CDR3 is CASSFRGSNEQYF. The CDR3, as DNA: TGTGCCAGCAGTTTTAGAGGGTCTAACGAGCAGTACTTC.

The chain is built from TRBV5-1 and TRBJ2-1; 10 nucleotides agree with TRBD2. V dropped 3 bases and J dropped 3; count of bases not matched to a gene: 3. Looked up from germline, CDR1 is SGHRS and CDR2 is YFSETQ. This CDR3 spans 15 amino acids. CDR3 DNA: TGCGCCAGCAGCTCCGGGACTAGCGACTACAATGAGCAGTTCTTC. Protein sequence: CASSSGTSDYNEQFF.

The chain employs TRBV7-8 and TRBJ2-1; tentative D call: TRBD1 (6 bases). Per germline, CDR1 SGHVS and CDR2 FQNEAQ. The ends were cut back, 4 bases at V and 3 bases at J, with 10 bases in the middle. The CDR3 runs to 14 residues. The CDR3: CASSSGGHYNEQFF. The CDR3 DNA is TGTGCCAGCAGCTCTGGGGGCCACTACAATGAGCAGTTCTTC. Full variable domain (outside the CDR3, taken from reference TRBV7-8 and TRBJ2-1): GAGVSQSPRYKVAKRGQDVALRCDPISGHVSLFWYQQALGQGPEFLTYFQNEAQLDKSGLPSDRFFAERPEGSVSTLKIQRTQQEDSAVYLCASSSGGHYNEQFFGPGTRLTVL.

This clone occurred a few times. This sequence joins TRBV7-3 and TRBJ2-3; 11 nucleotides align to TRBD1. Losses at the gene ends were 5 bases for V and 4 bases for J; bases not matched to a gene: 11. From germline, CDR1 is SGHTA and CDR2 FQGTGA. The CDR3 loop spans 17 amino acids. The CDR3: CASSRTGGAYSPDTQYF. In DNA form, the CDR3 reads TGTGCCAGCAGCCGGACAGGGGGCGCATATTCGCCAGATACGCAGTATTTT.